This T cell receptor (beta chain) was captured by sequencing in a study of blood T cell repertoires in COVID-19 (dated by TCRdb to about 2020). Broadly, across the study: The collaborator samples originated in the United States, Italy and Spain and spanned the acute and convalescent phases of COVID-19. Subjects who had been exposed to COVID-19, were actively infected with it, or had recovered from it provided the deeply sampled blood TCRbeta repertoires that made up the dataset. The prospective study material was composed of cDNA or gDNA derived from T cells, B-cell-depleted T cells, or PBMCs. Samples were obtained from the ongoing ImmuneRACE study (first 160 participants) and from 1,000 to 1,500 subjects provided by 6 global collaborators. A freely available public database, intended as a resource for researchers studying the immune response to SARS-CoV-2, is where the repertoires were released. Nearly every sample came with metadata listing a de-identified subject ID, COVID-19 status, age in years and sex. Where available, HLA class I and class II types were taken from metadata supplied by the sample provider and were not determined by assay-based typing.

The count of this clone is one. It lacks a known antigen. The record has no base qualities; no much larger clone is one base away. TCRbeta CDR3 regions were amplified from genomic DNA by means of the immunoSEQ Assay, a bias-controlled multiplex PCR. As for the original processing: Within the assay, amplification of reference gene primers was used to estimate how many nucleated cells each sample contained. Sequence reads were collapsed and filtered to measure the absolute abundance of every unique TCRbeta CDR3 rearrangement. Productive Simpson clonality was computed per sample as the square root of Simpson's diversity index over productive rearrangements. Sourced from immuneACCESS, this table was stored by TCRdb with only in-frame sequences that have V and J called. A share of the clones is absent; for the studies checked, an unresolved V gene accounts for under half, and the remainder has no known explanation. V, J and clone size derive from that table, while D and trimming were established from the DNA sequence. This sample comprises about 98,000 clones, about 81% of them detected only once. Roughly a quarter of the sample belongs to the ten largest clones.

The CDR3 holds 14 amino acids from the cysteine to the phenylalanine. Solely the CDR3 DNA is kept, with 42 bases framed from the first base. The CDR1 and CDR2 encoded by the germline V gene are MNHEY and SVGAGI. The germline ends are 15 bases apart after V is trimmed by 6 bases and J by 4 bases. Collaborating institutions collected whole blood in K2EDTA tubes following their own protocols. For TCRbeta analysis, collaborator samples were shipped as frozen whole blood, as isolated PBMCs, or as DNA extracted from either sample type. The paper's findings and limits, for the study overall: The amount of clinical and demographic metadata varied by source and participant and was provided uncurated.

Sequenced input: peripheral blood. The chain was built from TRBV6-5 and TRBJ1-1, with the identity of the D gene unclear. The receptor comes from a man between 65 and 80 years old with acute or convalescent COVID-19. The CDR3 sequence is CASSYRVGSTEAFF. In nucleotides, the sequence is TGTGCCAGCAGCTATCGAGTGGGGAGCACTGAAGCTTTCTTT.